The source of this T cell receptor beta chain is a study of shared clonotypes between healthy human individuals. Study conclusions and caveats: All-four-donor shared clonotypes had higher generation probabilities than non-shared clonotypes did.

Profiling relied on immunoSEQ multiplex PCR, and the TCRdb table lists in-frame clones only, not all of them. The repertoire has approximately 1.5 million clones, approximately 98.5% of them found once; the top ten carry around 0.38%. The germline V gene has CDR1 KGHSH and CDR2 LQKENI. V trimming: 3 bases; J trimming: 1 base; junction bases outside the gene matches: 3. This CDR3 is built from 14 residues. Notes on this clone: Its specificity is not known. The same CDR3 also results from other DNA sequences found in this sample.

This receptor was obtained from a man between 25 and 39 years old in good health. The rearrangement joins TRBV18 to TRBJ2-7, with 7 bases lining up with TRBD1. The sequenced sample consisted of naive CD4+ T cells sorted from blood. Subset here: CD45RA+ positively selected. CDR3 coding DNA: TGTGCCAGCTCACCCTTGGACAGGTCCTACGAGCAGTACTTC. Its translation is CASSPLDRSYEQYF. The complete variable domain, with remaining parts taken from reference TRBV18 and TRBJ2-7, reads NAGVMQNPRHLVRRRGQEARLRCSPMKGHSHVYWYRQLPEEGLKFMVYLQKENIIDESGMPKERFSAEFPKEGPSILRIQQVVRGDSAAYFCASSPLDRSYEQYFGPGTRLTVT.